This entry describes one TCR beta chain. No antigen is known for it. The method, 5' RACE with UMI labels, was used to prepare the TRB cDNA libraries. From its re-call of the 5' RACE reads, TCRdb lists each CDR3 protein once, without DNA. The table lists about 90,000 distinct CDR3 sequences. These data originate in a study of CXCR3-negative and CXCR3-positive naive CD8 T cells. Notes on the study in general: CXCR3 expression dropped partially after cryopreservation, and most assays relied on fresh PBMCs.

The CDR3 spans 12 residues. Germline assignment: CDR1 ENHRY and CDR2 SYGVKD. The sequenced sample consisted of naive CXCR3- CD8+ T cells from blood. Subset described: CD45RO-CCR7+CD27+CD95- naive CD8+ T cells lacking CXCR3 (TNR3-). The V call is TRBV10-3, the J call TRBJ2-1; the D call from TCRdb, TRBD1, cannot be confirmed without DNA. The receptor comes from a human donor in good health. Some clones in this sample may be carry-over from other donors' samples. CDR3 residues: CAVRRDPNEQFF.